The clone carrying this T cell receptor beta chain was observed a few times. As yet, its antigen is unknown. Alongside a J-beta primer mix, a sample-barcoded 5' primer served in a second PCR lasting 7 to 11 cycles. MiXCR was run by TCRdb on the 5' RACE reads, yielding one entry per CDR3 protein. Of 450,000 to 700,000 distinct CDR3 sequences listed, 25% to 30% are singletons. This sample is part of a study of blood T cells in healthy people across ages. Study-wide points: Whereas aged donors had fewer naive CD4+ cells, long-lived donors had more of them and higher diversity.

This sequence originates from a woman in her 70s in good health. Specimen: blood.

The CDR3 DNA reads as TGCGCCAGCAGCTATGCAGACAGGGGGCCCTATGGCTACACCTTC. It specifies CASSYADRGPYGYTF. The V call is TRBV4-3, the J call TRBJ1-2, with 10 bases aligning to TRBD1. Germline assignment: CDR1 LGHNA and CDR2 YSLEER. The CDR3 runs 15 residues. The J segment lost 4 bases and the V segment lost 5 bases, leaving 7 bases of the junction unmatched.